Following are 26 T cell receptor beta chains from one sample sequenced in a study of blood T cell repertoires in COVID-19. Profiling relied on immunoSEQ multiplex PCR, and the TCRdb table lists in-frame clones only, not all of them. The table lists under 250,000 clones, 82% of them singletons. Sequenced sample: PBMCs or T cells enriched from blood (not recorded which). These TCRs come from a woman aged 55-70 years who had recovered from COVID-19.

This clone has more than one count but fewer than ten. The chain recombines TRBV5-6 with TRBJ1-1, with D unresolved. Trimming removed 0 bases from V and 7 bases from J, with 4 bases in between. The germline CDR1 and CDR2 sequences are SGHDT and YYEEEE. This CDR3 comprises 11 residues. CDR3 coding DNA: TGTGCCAGCAGCTTGGACAGTGAAGCTTTCTTT. Translating it yields CASSLDSEAFF.

The genes are TRBV15 and TRBJ1-2; the D is unclear. V lost 1 base and J 4 bases, leaving 10 bases between the germline ends. Germline lookup yields CDR1 LNHNV and CDR2 YYDKDF (reference sequence). This CDR3 is 14 amino acids long. The CDR3 is CATSRGQDSYGYTF. The CDR3, as DNA: TGTGCCACCAGCAGAGGGCAGGATTCCTATGGCTACACCTTC.

This clone has just a few counts. The rearrangement joins TRBV4-3 to TRBJ1-3; the D is unclear. Germline CDR1 and CDR2: LGHNA and YSLEER. Trimming stripped 0 bases from V and 3 bases from J, with 24 bases between. The CDR3 consists of 20 residues. The CDR3 DNA follows: TGCGCCAGCAGCCAAGACCTACCGACAACGGGATCACCCCTTGGAAACACCATATATTTT. Its protein product is CASSQDLPTTGSPLGNTIYF.

The chain uses TRBV4-1 and TRBJ1-3; 8 bases line up with TRBD1. Germline assignment: CDR1 MGHRA and CDR2 YSYEKL. CDR3 length: 19 residues. V was clipped by 0 bases and J by 0 bases; unmatched bases: 10. The CDR3 DNA is TGCGCCAGCAGCCAAGATCATTGGGACAGGTCTAGCTCTGGAAACACCATATATTTT. Amino acids: CASSQDHWDRSSSGNTIYF.

The genes are TRBV10-3 and TRBJ1-1; D is ambiguous. The germline gives CDR1 ENHRY, CDR2 SYGVKD. The CDR3 contains 13 residues. V lost 0 bases and J 5 bases, leaving 7 bases between the germline ends. The CDR3 reads CAISESGETEAFF. CDR3 in DNA: TGTGCCATCAGTGAGTCCGGGGAGACTGAAGCTTTCTTT.

This clone appeared many times. This chain joins TRBV4-3 and TRBJ1-3; TRBD1 is a possible D gene (6 bases). Looked up from germline, CDR1 is LGHNA and CDR2 is YSLEER. V lost 10 bases to trimming and J lost 4 bases, with 11 bases between them. This CDR3 comprises 12 residues. Here the CDR3 DNA reads TGCGCCACTCCGACAGGAGGAAACACCATATATTTT. Its protein product is CATPTGGNTIYF.

The chain uses TRBV4-3 and TRBJ1-6; D gene ambiguous. Trimming removed 0 bases from V and 0 bases from J, with 6 bases in between. The V gene's germline CDR1 is LGHNA and CDR2 YSLEER. The CDR3 is made up of 16 amino acids. The CDR3 loop is CASSQELISYNSPLHF. CDR3 sequence (DNA): TGCGCCAGCAGCCAAGAACTGATCTCCTATAATTCACCCCTCCACTTT.

Comment on this clone: The same CDR3 also results from other DNA sequences found in this sample. V gene TRBV12-3 or TRBV12-4 combines with J gene TRBJ1-2, with D maybe TRBD1 (5 bases). The germline V and J ends were trimmed by 4 bases and 4 bases, with 7 bases remaining between them. The CDR3 totals 12 residues. This chain's CDR3 is CASSSDSYGYTF. CDR3 DNA sequence: TGTGCCAGCAGTTCCGACAGCTATGGCTACACCTTC.

The chain joins TRBV11-2 to TRBJ2-2, with D possibly TRBD1 on 5 matching bases. The CDR3 runs to 16 residues. Deletions cut 4 bases from V and 2 bases from J, with 14 bases between. Looked up from germline, CDR1 is SGHAT and CDR2 is FQNNGV. CDR3 nucleotides: TGTGCCAGCAGCTCCAGACAGAGTTCTAACACCGGGGAGCTGTTTTTT. Protein product: CASSSRQSSNTGELFF.

This clone was observed once. The rearrangement joins TRBV14 to TRBJ1-4, with unresolved D. This CDR3 is built from 15 residues. Germline CDR1 and CDR2: SGHDN and FVKESK. Between the trimmed V and J ends, which lost 0 bases and 8 bases, there was a span of 13 bases. CDR3 in DNA: TGTGCCAGCAGCCAAGATGGCAGCCGGAGAGAAAAACTGTTTTTT. It codes for CASSQDGSRREKLFF.

The chain combines TRBV3-1 (or the pseudogene TRBV3-2) with TRBJ1-3, with D possibly matching TRBD1 (6 bases). V gave up 3 bases and J gave up 0 bases, with 15 bases separating them. Per the germline V gene, CDR1 is LGHDT and CDR2 is YNNKEL (reference sequence). The CDR3 length is 17 residues. The CDR3 DNA reads as TGTGCCAGCAGCCAGATTAGCAGGGGCCTCTCTGGAAACACCATATATTTT. Protein: CASSQISRGLSGNTIYF.

The rearrangement links TRBV7-2 to TRBJ2-3; 8 positions match TRBD1. V lost 0 bases to trimming and J lost 4 bases; unmatched junction nucleotides: 3. The germline gives CDR1 SGHTA, CDR2 FQGNSA. CDR3 length: 15 amino acids. CDR3 sequence (DNA): TGTGCCAGCAGCTTAGCGCGGACAGGGTCAGATACGCAGTATTTT. Its protein product is CASSLARTGSDTQYF.

This clone was found a few times. V gene TRBV19 combines with J gene TRBJ1-5; 11 bases fit TRBD1. CDR3 length equals 17 residues. Germline assignment: CDR1 LNHDA and CDR2 SQIVND (reference sequence). The V and J ends lost 0 bases and 4 bases, in that order; junction bases with no gene match: 5. Here the CDR3 reads CASSIDIGTGGNQPQHF. For the CDR3, the DNA is TGTGCCAGTAGTATAGATATCGGGACAGGGGGTAATCAGCCCCAGCATTTT.

The chain links TRBV6-5 to TRBJ1-5; a weak D match, TRBD1 (5 bases). Trimming stripped 5 bases from V and 0 bases from J, with 11 bases between. Germline V gene data show CDR1 as MNHEY and CDR2 as SVGAGI. The CDR3 covers 15 residues. The DNA of the CDR3 is TGTGCCAGCAGTCCGGTACAGGTTAGCAATCAGCCCCAGCATTTT. Translated: CASSPVQVSNQPQHF.

The chain carries TRBV2 and TRBJ2-1, with 7 bases identical to TRBD2. This CDR3 has 15 residues. The V segment lost 3 bases and the J segment 4 bases; nucleotides outside the gene matches: 6. The germline V gene encodes CDR1 SNHLY and CDR2 FYNNEI. Here the CDR3 reads CASSERTRAYNEQFF. CDR3 nucleotide sequence: TGTGCCAGCAGTGAGAGGACTAGAGCATACAATGAGCAGTTCTTC.

This clone has just a few counts. The V gene is TRBV12-3 or TRBV12-4, the J gene TRBJ1-3; the D is unclear. The length of the CDR3 is 13 residues. V was clipped by 10 bases and J by 0 bases, with 10 bases between them. Here the CDR3 DNA reads TGTGCCACCGCCCGGAGCTCTGGAAACACCATATATTTT. This encodes CATARSSGNTIYF.

The rearrangement links TRBV7-9 to TRBJ2-6; the match to TRBD1 covers 8 bases. The V gene end was trimmed by 7 bases and the J gene end by 4 bases; junction bases not matched to a gene: 12. The CDR3 is 17 amino acids. Germline-derived CDR1 and CDR2 are SEHNR and FQNEAQ (reference sequence). The CDR3: CASKLEQGAGGANVLTF. The CDR3 DNA reads TGTGCCAGCAAGCTGGAGCAGGGGGCGGGCGGGGCCAACGTCCTGACTTTC.

The chain links TRBV7-9 to TRBJ2-3, with D maybe TRBD2 (5 bases). The CDR3 length is 12 residues. V shed 1 base and J shed 8 bases, with 7 bases lying between them. CDR1 SEHNR and CDR2 FQNEAQ come from the germline V gene (reference sequence). The CDR3 reads CASSLVAGTQYF. DNA for the CDR3: TGTGCCAGCAGCTTAGTGGCGGGTACGCAGTATTTT.

The V and J genes are TRBV2 and TRBJ2-5; 7 bases line up with TRBD1. Germline loops: CDR1 SNHLY, CDR2 FYNNEI. V shed 4 bases and J 4 bases; nucleotides not matched to a gene: 6. The CDR3 is 14 residues long. The CDR3 coding sequence is TGTGCCAGCAGTGGGACAGGCGGAGGAGAGACCCAGTACTTC. Its protein is CASSGTGGGETQYF.

This chain uses TRBV11-2 with TRBJ2-7; a possible D gene is TRBD2 (5 bases). This CDR3 has 14 amino acids. Germline V gene sequence: CDR1 SGHAT, CDR2 FQNNGV. Trimming cost V 1 base and J 1 base, with 8 bases left between them. The CDR3 sequence is CASSLGTGSYEQYF. CDR3 in DNA: TGTGCCAGCAGCTTAGGGACTGGGTCCTACGAGCAGTACTTC.

In regard to this clone: Other DNA sequences in this sample translate to the same CDR3. The chain combines TRBV7-2 with TRBJ2-2; D might be TRBD2 (5 bases). Between the trimmed V and J ends, which lost 5 bases and 5 bases, there was a span of 12 bases. CDR1 and CDR2 from the germline V gene are SGHTA and FQGNSA. There are 14 residues in the CDR3. The CDR3 coding sequence is TGTGCCAGCAGCCCCCTCCCGGGGACCGGGGAGCTGTTTTTT. It yields the protein CASSPLPGTGELFF.

This sequence joins TRBV10-3 and TRBJ1-3; 9 bases are shared with TRBD1. The CDR3 totals 17 residues. CDR1 and CDR2 (germline): ENHRY, SYGVKD. Trimming removed 10 bases from V and 2 bases from J; junction bases left unmatched: 15. CDR3 bases: TGTGCCACCGGGGATTCCAACAGGGGGCAAGCTGGAAACACCATATATTTT. This sequence encodes CATGDSNRGQAGNTIYF.

The genes are TRBV9 and TRBJ2-1; the match to TRBD2 covers 8 bases. The CDR3 length is 17 residues. J lost 7 bases, V lost 2 bases, and 14 bases had no gene match. CDR1 is SGDLS, CDR2 YYNGEE, per germline. The CDR3 region is CASSVRIGAGAGNEQFF. CDR3 in DNA: TGTGCCAGCAGCGTTCGTATCGGAGCGGGGGCAGGGAATGAGCAGTTCTTC. Together with reference TRBV9 and TRBJ2-1, the CDR3 gives the full variable domain: DSGVTQTPKHLITATGQRVTLRCSPRSGDLSVYWYQQSLDQGLQFLIQYYNGEERAKGNILERFSAQQFPDLHSELNLSSLELGDSALYFCASSVRIGAGAGNEQFFGPGTRLTVL.

The rearrangement links TRBV6-2 or TRBV6-3 to TRBJ1-5, with 7 bases fitting TRBD1. Trimming removed 5 bases from V and 5 bases from J; junction bases left unmatched: 3. CDR1 is MNHEY and CDR2 is SVGEGT in the germline V gene. This CDR3 is 13 amino acids long. CDR3 in DNA: TGTGCCAGCAGTCGGACAGGTGATCAGCCCCAGCATTTT. Its translation is CASSRTGDQPQHF.

The chain couples TRBV2 to TRBJ2-7; 10 bases map to TRBD2. The CDR3 sequence is 14 residues long. V shed 5 bases, J shed 7 bases, and the junction held 8 bases outside the gene matches. Germline V lookup: CDR1 SNHLY, CDR2 FYNNEI. CDR3 DNA sequence: TGTGCCAGCAGTAGCGGGAGGGCCGCAAGGGAGCAGTACTTC. It translates to CASSSGRAAREQYF. The whole variable domain, remainder taken from reference TRBV2 and TRBJ2-7, is EPEVTQTPSHQVTQMGQEVILRCVPISNHLYFYWYRQILGQKVEFLVSFYNNEISEKSEIFDDQFSVERPDGSNFTLKIRSTKLEDSAMYFCASSSGRAAREQYFGPGTRLTVT.

V usage is TRBV5-1 and J usage is TRBJ2-1, with 12 bases aligning to TRBD2. CDR1 is SGHRS, CDR2 YFSETQ, per germline. With V trimmed by 1 base and J by 5 bases, 4 bases remained unmatched. The CDR3 contains 16 residues. This chain's CDR3 is CASSLTSGGLNNEQFF. Written as DNA, the CDR3 is TGCGCCAGCAGCTTGACTAGCGGGGGGTTAAACAATGAGCAGTTCTTC.